This is a list of T cell receptor beta chains from one sample in a study of PD-L1 blockade in urothelial cancer. Some clones are missing from TCRdb's copy, which holds only in-frame ones; the method was immunoSEQ multiplex PCR. The sample yields some 120,000 clones, about 89% seen once. Sequenced here: PBMCs, sampled around atezolizumab (anti-PD-L1) treatment. These receptors all come from a man in his fifties or sixties with urothelial cancer. Each CDR3 is given with its conserved first and last residue. A D gene is named only where the DNA matches it firmly. The size of a clone is reported for some rows only, either as once, few or many, or as a class for expanded clones.

cdr3_length	v_call	clone_size	d_call	j_call	cdr3_aa	cdr3_nt
13	TRBV11-3	.	TRBD1	TRBJ2-7	CASSLDRPYEQYF	TGTGCCAGCAGCTTGGACAGGCCCTACGAGCAGTACTTC
15	TRBV7-8	.	TRBD1	TRBJ2-2	CASRRGTGRSGELFF	TGTGCCAGCAGGAGGGGGACAGGTAGATCCGGGGAGCTGTTTTTT
15	TRBV7-2	.	.	TRBJ2-7	CASSFFSFGTYEQYF	TGTGCCAGCAGCTTTTTTTCATTTGGCACCTACGAGCAGTACTTC
13	TRBV18	.	.	TRBJ2-4	CASSQEGLGIQYF	TGTGCCAGCTCACAGGAGGGGCTGGGCATTCAGTACTTC
13	TRBV7-9	.	TRBD2	TRBJ2-1	CASGGLAANEQFF	TGTGCCAGCGGGGGACTAGCGGCCAATGAGCAGTTCTTC
15	TRBV30	few	.	TRBJ1-5	CAWSGPRVPNQPQHF	TGTGCCTGGAGTGGACCGAGGGTACCGAATCAGCCCCAGCATTTT
12	TRBV19	.	.	TRBJ1-1	CASSGQYTEAFF	TGTGCCAGTAGCGGACAGTACACTGAAGCTTTCTTT
14	TRBV29-1	.	.	TRBJ2-2	CSVAWQLNTGELFF	TGCAGCGTTGCGTGGCAGTTAAACACCGGGGAGCTGTTTTTT
14	TRBV4-1	.	.	TRBJ1-6	CASAAGAVNSPLHF	TGCGCCAGCGCAGCTGGGGCAGTTAATTCACCCCTCCACTTT
15	TRBV4-3	.	.	TRBJ2-4	CASSQESSGWNIQYF	TGCGCCAGCAGCCAAGAATCGTCAGGGTGGAACATTCAGTACTTC
16	TRBV21-1	.	.	TRBJ2-7	CASSKVWAPTFYEQYF	TGTGCCAGCAGCAAAGTGTGGGCCCCCACCTTTTACGAGCAGTACTTC
14	TRBV7-8	.	.	TRBJ2-1	CASSLQDSYNEQFF	TGTGCCAGCAGCTTACAGGACAGTTACAATGAGCAGTTCTTC
13	TRBV27	.	.	TRBJ2-2	CASSSNDRIKLFF	TGTGCCAGCAGTTCCAATGACAGAATTAAGCTGTTTTTT
15	TRBV6-1	.	.	TRBJ1-5	CASSLTSSVDQPQHF	TGTGCCAGCAGTTTGACATCATCAGTGGATCAGCCCCAGCATTTT
13	TRBV30	.	TRBD2	TRBJ2-5	CAWSPTSEGTQYF	TGTGCCTGGAGTCCCACTAGCGAGGGGACCCAGTACTTC
14	TRBV14	.	.	TRBJ2-7	CAIRSPTNPGEQYF	TGTGCCATCCGATCCCCGACTAACCCTGGCGAGCAGTACTTC
14	TRBV23-1	.	.	TRBJ2-7	CASSQCDNPYEQYF	TGCGCCAGCAGTCAATGCGACAACCCCTACGAGCAGTACTTC
15	TRBV5-6	.	TRBD1	TRBJ2-5	CASSETGGKEETQYF	TGTGCCAGCAGCGAGACAGGGGGCAAGGAAGAGACCCAGTACTTC
14	TRBV5-4	.	.	TRBJ2-2	CASSPGTATGELFF	TGTGCCAGCAGCCCAGGGACTGCTACCGGGGAGCTGTTTTTT
16	TRBV7-9	.	TRBD2	TRBJ2-1	CASSSSGRSSYNEQFF	TGTGCCAGCAGCTCCTCCGGGAGGAGCTCCTACAATGAGCAGTTCTTC
17	TRBV9	.	TRBD1	TRBJ1-5	CASSVYGGTGYDQPQHF	TGTGCCAGCAGCGTATACGGAGGGACAGGGTACGATCAGCCCCAGCATTTT
15	TRBV28	.	.	TRBJ1-1	CASRPSDGAGAEAFF	TGTGCCAGCAGACCCTCGGACGGGGCGGGGGCTGAAGCTTTCTTT
17	TRBV14	.	TRBD2	TRBJ2-1	CASSQGTGLASFNEQFF	TGTGCCAGCAGCCAAGGCACGGGACTAGCGTCCTTCAATGAGCAGTTCTTC
15	TRBV14	.	TRBD1	TRBJ2-5	CASSQVRGQQETQYF	TGTGCCAGCAGCCAAGTCAGGGGGCAACAAGAGACCCAGTACTTC